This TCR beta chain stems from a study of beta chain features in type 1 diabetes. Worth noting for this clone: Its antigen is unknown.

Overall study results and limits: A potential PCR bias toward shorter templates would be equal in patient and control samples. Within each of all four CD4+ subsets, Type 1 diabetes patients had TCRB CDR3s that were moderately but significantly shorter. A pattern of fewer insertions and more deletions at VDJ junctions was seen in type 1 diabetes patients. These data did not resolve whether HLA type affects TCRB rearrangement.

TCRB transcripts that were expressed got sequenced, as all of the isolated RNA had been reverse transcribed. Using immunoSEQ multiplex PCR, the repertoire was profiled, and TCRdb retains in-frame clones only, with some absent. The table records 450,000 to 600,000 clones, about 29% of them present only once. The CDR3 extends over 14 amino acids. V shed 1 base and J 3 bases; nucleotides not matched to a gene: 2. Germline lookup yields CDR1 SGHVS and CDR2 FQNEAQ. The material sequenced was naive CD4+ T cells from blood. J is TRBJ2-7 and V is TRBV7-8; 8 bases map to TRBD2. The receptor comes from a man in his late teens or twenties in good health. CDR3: CASSLVGLDYEQYF. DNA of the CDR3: TGTGCCAGCAGCTTAGTGGGACTAGACTACGAGCAGTACTTC.